The following is a TCR beta chain sequence with its context. Clones were read by immunoSEQ multiplex PCR, and TCRdb kept only the in-frame ones, dropping some. The data show about 91,000 clones, with more than 80% seen just once and 2% to 2.5% held by the top ten. As to time point: after dendritic cell vaccination, including at tumor progression/relapse. Selection required adequate fresh-frozen tumor tissue plus more than two years' survival data. This sample was included in a study of glioma-infiltrating T cells after dendritic cell vaccination. At the level of the study: Dendritic cells derived from monocytes and pulsed with autologous tumor lysate formed the vaccine.

This CDR3 comprises 15 residues. V lost 5 bases, J lost 4 bases, and 7 bases stayed unmatched. Germline V gene sequence: CDR1 ENHRY, CDR2 SYGVKD. Sequenced here: blood, sampled after dendritic cell vaccination. V is TRBV10-3 and J is TRBJ2-5; 10 bases map to TRBD1. The receptor was isolated from a human donor with glioblastoma. CDR3 nucleotide sequence: TGTGCCATCAGTAGACAGGGGGCTGAGGGAGAGACCCAGTACTTC. Protein: CAISRQGAEGETQYF.